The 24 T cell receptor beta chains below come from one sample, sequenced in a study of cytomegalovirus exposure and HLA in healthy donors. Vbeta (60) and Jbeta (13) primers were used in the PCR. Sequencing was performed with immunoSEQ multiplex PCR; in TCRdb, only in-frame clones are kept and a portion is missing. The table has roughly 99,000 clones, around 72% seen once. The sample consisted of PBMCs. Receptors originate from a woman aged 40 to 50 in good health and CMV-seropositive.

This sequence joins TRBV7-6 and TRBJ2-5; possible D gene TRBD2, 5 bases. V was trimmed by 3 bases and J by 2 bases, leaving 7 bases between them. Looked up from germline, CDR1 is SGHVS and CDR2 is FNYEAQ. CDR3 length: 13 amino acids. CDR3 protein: CASSFSGQETQYF. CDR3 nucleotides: TGTGCCAGCAGCTTCAGCGGACAAGAGACCCAGTACTTC.

CDR3 residues: CASSYWTGVMATEAFF. CDR3 sequence (DNA): TGTGCCAGCAGTTACTGGACAGGGGTCATGGCCACTGAAGCTTTCTTT. This rearrangement joins TRBV6-6 to TRBJ1-1, with 9 bases identical to TRBD1. V was clipped by 1 base and J by 4 bases; unmatched bases: 7. This CDR3 comprises 16 residues. Looked up from germline, CDR1 is MNHNY and CDR2 is SVGAGI (reference sequence).

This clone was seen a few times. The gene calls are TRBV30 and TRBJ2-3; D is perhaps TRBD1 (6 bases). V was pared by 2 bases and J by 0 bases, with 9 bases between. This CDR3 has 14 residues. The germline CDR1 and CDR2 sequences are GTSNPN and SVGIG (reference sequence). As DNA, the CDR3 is TGTGCCTGGAGTCCGGACAGAAGCACAGATACGCAGTATTTT. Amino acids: CAWSPDRSTDTQYF.

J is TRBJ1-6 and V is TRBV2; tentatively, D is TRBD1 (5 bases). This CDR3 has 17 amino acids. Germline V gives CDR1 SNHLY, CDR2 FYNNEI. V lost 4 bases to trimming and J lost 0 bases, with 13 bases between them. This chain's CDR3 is CASSGRGTSSYNSPLHF. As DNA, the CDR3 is TGTGCCAGCAGTGGGAGGGGTACCAGCTCCTATAATTCACCCCTCCACTTT.

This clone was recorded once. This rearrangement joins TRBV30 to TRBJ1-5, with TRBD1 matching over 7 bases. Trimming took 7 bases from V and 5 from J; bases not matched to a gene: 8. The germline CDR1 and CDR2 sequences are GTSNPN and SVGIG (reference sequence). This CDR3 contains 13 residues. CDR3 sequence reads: CASSGGRDQPQHF. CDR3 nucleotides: TGTGCCTCCTCAGGGGGGAGAGATCAGCCCCAGCATTTT. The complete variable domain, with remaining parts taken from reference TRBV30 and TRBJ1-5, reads SQTIHQWPATLVQPVGSPLSLECTVEGTSNPNLYWYRQAAGRGLQLLFYSVGIGQISSEVPQNLSASRPQDRQFILSSKKLLLSDSGFYLCASSGGRDQPQHFGDGTRLSIL.

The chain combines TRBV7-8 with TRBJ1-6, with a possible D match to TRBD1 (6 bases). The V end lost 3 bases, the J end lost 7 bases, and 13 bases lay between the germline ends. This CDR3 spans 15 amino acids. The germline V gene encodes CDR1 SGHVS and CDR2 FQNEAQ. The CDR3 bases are TGTGCCAGCAGCTTTGAAACAGGGTCAAATTCACCCCTCCACTTT. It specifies CASSFETGSNSPLHF.

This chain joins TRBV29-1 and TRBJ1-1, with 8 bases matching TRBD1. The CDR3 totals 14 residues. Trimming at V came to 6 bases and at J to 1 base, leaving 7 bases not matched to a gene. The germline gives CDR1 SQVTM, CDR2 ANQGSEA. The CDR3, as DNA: TGCAGCGTCAAGACAGGGGCGGAGAACACTGAAGCTTTCTTT. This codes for CSVKTGAENTEAFF.

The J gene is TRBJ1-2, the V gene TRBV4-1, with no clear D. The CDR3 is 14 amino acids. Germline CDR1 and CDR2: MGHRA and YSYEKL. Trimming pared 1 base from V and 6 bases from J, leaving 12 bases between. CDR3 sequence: CASSQVLLIHGYTF. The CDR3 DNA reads TGCGCCAGCAGCCAAGTGCTCCTAATCCATGGCTACACCTTC.

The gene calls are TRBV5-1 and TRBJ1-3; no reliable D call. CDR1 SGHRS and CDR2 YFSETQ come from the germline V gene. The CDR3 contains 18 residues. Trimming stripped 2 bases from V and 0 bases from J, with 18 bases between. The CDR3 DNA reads TGCGCCAGCAGCTTCTCCCTCTCGACGGGGAGCTCTGGAAACACCATATATTTT. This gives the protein CASSFSLSTGSSGNTIYF.

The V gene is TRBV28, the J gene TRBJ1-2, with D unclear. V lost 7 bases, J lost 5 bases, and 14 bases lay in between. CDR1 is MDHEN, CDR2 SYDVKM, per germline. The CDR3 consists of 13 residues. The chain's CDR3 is CASNGGGWYGYTF. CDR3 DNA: TGTGCCAGCAACGGAGGAGGGTGGTATGGCTACACCTTC.

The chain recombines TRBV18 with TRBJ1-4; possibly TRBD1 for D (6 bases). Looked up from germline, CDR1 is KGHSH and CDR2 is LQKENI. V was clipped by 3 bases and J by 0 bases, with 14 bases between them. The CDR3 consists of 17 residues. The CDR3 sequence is CASSPSMSGATNEKLFF. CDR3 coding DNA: TGTGCCAGCTCACCGAGTATGTCAGGGGCAACTAATGAAAAACTGTTTTTT.

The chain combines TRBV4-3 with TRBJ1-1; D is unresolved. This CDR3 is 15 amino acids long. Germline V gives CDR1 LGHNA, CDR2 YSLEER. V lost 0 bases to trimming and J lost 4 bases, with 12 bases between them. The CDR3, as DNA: TGCGCCAGCAGCCAAGATTTCCGCCCGGGCACTGAAGCTTTCTTT. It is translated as CASSQDFRPGTEAFF.

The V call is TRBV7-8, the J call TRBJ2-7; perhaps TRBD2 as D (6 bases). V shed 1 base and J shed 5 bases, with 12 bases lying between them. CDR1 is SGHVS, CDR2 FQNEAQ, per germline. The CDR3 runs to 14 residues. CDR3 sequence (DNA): TGTGCCAGCAGCTTAGTCGGGACTCGGAACGAGCAGTACTTC. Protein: CASSLVGTRNEQYF.

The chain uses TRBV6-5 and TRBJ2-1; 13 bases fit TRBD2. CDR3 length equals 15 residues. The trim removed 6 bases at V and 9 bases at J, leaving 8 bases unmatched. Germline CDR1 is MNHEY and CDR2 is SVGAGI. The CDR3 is CASRLAGGPSVEQFF. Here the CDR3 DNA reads TGTGCCAGCAGACTAGCGGGGGGGCCGTCGGTTGAGCAGTTCTTC.

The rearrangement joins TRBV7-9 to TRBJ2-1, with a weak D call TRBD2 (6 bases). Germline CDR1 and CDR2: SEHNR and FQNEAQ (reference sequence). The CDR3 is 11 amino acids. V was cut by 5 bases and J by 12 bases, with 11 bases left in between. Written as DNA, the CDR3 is TGTGCCAGCAGCACCGGGACTTGGCAGTTCTTC. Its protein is CASSTGTWQFF.

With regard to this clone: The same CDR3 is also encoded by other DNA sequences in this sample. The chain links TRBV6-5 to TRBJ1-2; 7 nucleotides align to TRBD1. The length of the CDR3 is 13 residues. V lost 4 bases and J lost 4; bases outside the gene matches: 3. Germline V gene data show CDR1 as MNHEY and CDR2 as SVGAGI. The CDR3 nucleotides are TGTGCCAGCAGTTCCCAGGGGGGCTATGGCTACACCTTC. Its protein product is CASSSQGGYGYTF.

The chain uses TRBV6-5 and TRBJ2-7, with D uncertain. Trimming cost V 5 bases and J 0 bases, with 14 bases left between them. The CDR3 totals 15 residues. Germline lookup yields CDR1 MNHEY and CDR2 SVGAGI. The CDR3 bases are TGTGCCAGCAGTGTGGGCCGGCCAAGCTCCTACGAGCAGTACTTC. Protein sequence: CASSVGRPSSYEQYF.

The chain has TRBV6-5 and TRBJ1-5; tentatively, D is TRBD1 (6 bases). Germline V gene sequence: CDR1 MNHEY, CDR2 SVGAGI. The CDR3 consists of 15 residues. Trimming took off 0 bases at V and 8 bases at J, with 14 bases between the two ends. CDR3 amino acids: CASSYSGHEVEPQHF. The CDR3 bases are TGTGCCAGCAGTTACTCGGGACACGAAGTAGAGCCCCAGCATTTT.

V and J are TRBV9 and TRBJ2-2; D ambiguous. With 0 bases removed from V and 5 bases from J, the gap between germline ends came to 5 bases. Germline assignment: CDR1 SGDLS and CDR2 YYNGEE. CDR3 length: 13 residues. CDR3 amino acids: CASSVALTGELFF. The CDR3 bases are TGTGCCAGCAGCGTAGCCCTAACCGGGGAGCTGTTTTTT.

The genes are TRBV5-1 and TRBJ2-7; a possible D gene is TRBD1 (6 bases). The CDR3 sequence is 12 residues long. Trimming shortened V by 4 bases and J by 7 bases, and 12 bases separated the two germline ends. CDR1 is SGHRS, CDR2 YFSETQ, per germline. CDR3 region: CASSPNTGEQYF. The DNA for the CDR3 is TGCGCCAGCAGCCCCAATACAGGGGAGCAGTACTTC.

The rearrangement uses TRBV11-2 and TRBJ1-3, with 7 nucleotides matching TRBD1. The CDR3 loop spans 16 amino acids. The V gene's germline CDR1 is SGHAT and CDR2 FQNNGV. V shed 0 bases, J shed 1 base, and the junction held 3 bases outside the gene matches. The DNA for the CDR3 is TGTGCCAGCAGCTTAGATCCGACAGGGTCTGGAAACACCATATATTTT. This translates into CASSLDPTGSGNTIYF.

In nucleotides, the CDR3 is TGCGCCAGCAGCAGAAGCGGACAGGCTAGCACAGATACGCAGTATTTT. Protein: CASSRSGQASTDTQYF. The V gene is TRBV4-3, the J gene TRBJ2-3; TRBD1 matches 7 bases. The length of the CDR3 is 16 residues. V lost 5 bases to trimming and J lost 0 bases; unmatched junction nucleotides: 8. Germline V CDR1 and CDR2: LGHNA, YSLEER.

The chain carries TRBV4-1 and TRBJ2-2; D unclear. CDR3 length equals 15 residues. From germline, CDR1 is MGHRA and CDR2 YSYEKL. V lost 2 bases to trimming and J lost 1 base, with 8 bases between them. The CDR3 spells CASSQRDWNTGELFF. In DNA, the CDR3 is TGCGCCAGCAGCCAACGAGACTGGAACACCGGGGAGCTGTTTTTT.

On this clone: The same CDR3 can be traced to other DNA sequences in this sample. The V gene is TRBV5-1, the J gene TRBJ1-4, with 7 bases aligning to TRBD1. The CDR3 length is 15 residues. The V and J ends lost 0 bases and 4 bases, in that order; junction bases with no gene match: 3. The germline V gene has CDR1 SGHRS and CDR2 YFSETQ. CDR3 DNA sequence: TGCGCCAGCAGCTTGGGGACAGGACGTAATGAAAAACTGTTTTTT. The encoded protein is CASSLGTGRNEKLFF.